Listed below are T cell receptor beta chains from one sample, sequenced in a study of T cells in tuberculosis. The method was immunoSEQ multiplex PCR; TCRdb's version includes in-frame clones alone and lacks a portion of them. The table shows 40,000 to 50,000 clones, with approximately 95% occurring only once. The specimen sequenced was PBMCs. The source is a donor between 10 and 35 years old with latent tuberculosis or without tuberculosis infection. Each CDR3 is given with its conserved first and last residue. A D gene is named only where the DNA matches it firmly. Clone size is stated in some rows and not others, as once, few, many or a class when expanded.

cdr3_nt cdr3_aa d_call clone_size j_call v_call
TGTGCCAGCAGCTTAGCCAACAGGGTCACTGAAGCTTTCTTT CASSLANRVTEAFF NA once TRBJ1-1 TRBV13
TGTGCCAGCAGTTTACCAGGGAACTATGGCTACACCTTC CASSLPGNYGYTF NA once TRBJ1-2 TRBV28
TGCACCAGCAGCCAAGACCAGCGGGGGGACACAGATACGCAGTATTTT CTSSQDQRGDTDTQYF NA NA TRBJ2-3 TRBV1
TGCGCCAGCAGCCAGAGACAGGGGGCTTTTGAAGCTTTCTTT CASSQRQGAFEAFF TRBD1 NA TRBJ1-1 TRBV4-1
TGTGCCTGGGGCCCGGGGAATCAAGAGACCCAGTACTTC CAWGPGNQETQYF NA NA TRBJ2-5 TRBV30
TGTGCCAGCAGCTCCGACAGGGTTAGACAAGAGACCCAGTACTTC CASSSDRVRQETQYF TRBD1 NA TRBJ2-5 TRBV7-8
TGTGCCAGCAGTGAGATCTGGGGGCATGGCTACACCTTC CASSEIWGHGYTF NA NA TRBJ1-2 TRBV6-1
TGTGCCAGCAGTCCGAAAGAGGGTTCCAATCAGCCCCAGCATTTT CASSPKEGSNQPQHF NA NA TRBJ1-5 TRBV25-1
TGTGCCAGCAGTGAAAGGACAGGGGTTACTGAAGCTTTCTTT CASSERTGVTEAFF TRBD1 once TRBJ1-1 TRBV6-1
TGCGCCAGCAGTCAGGACAGGGCTAGGGGTACGAACACTGAAGCTTTCTTT CASSQDRARGTNTEAFF TRBD1 NA TRBJ1-1 TRBV5-1
TGCGCCAGCAGCTCAGGACAGCAAGAGACCCAGTACTTC CASSSGQQETQYF NA once TRBJ2-5 TRBV5-1
TGTGCCAGCAGCCACGACCAGGGATACGAGCAGTACTTC CASSHDQGYEQYF NA NA TRBJ2-7 TRBV14
TGTGCCAGCAGCTTCACTAGCGGGCCGAGAGGGTCTAGCACAGATACGCAGTATTTT CASSFTSGPRGSSTDTQYF TRBD2 NA TRBJ2-3 TRBV5-6
TGTGCCAGCAGCTTAGACGGGACAGGGGATACCTACGAGCAGTACTTC CASSLDGTGDTYEQYF TRBD1 NA TRBJ2-7 TRBV7-9
TGCGCCAGCAGCTCCTATGGACAGGGACGAGGTAATGAGCAGTTCTTC CASSSYGQGRGNEQFF TRBD1 NA TRBJ2-1 TRBV5-1
TGTGCCAGCAGTTTTCAGGGAGGGACCGTCCGTAGCAATCAGCCCCAGCATTTT CASSFQGGTVRSNQPQHF NA NA TRBJ1-5 TRBV2
TGTGCCAGTCGACGGACAGGGGGCGAGACTGAAGCTTTCTTT CASRRTGGETEAFF TRBD1 NA TRBJ1-1 TRBV19
TGCGCCAGCAGTGAGGTGACAGCCTCCAACTATGGCTACACCTTC CASSEVTASNYGYTF NA NA TRBJ1-2 TRBV10-2
TGCGCCAGCAGCCAAGTCGACGGACCAGGAGGTTCACCCCTCCACTTT CASSQVDGPGGSPLHF NA NA TRBJ1-6 TRBV4-1
TGTGCCAGCAGGGAGGGGAACACTGAAGCTTTCTTT CASREGNTEAFF NA NA TRBJ1-1 TRBV28
TGCGCCAGCAGCCACCCACTAGCGGGGGGCTACGAGCAGTACTTC CASSHPLAGGYEQYF TRBD2 NA TRBJ2-7 TRBV5-1
TGTGCCAGCAGCCTACGATCAGGGCTCAATCAGCCCCAGCATTTT CASSLRSGLNQPQHF NA NA TRBJ1-5 TRBV7-8
TGTGCCAGCAGCTTAGGGTCTTCTCTCGCGGGGGAGACCACAGATACGCAGTATTTT CASSLGSSLAGETTDTQYF TRBD2 NA TRBJ2-3 TRBV7-9
TGTGCCAGCAGCCCATTCTCTGGAAACACCATATATTTT CASSPFSGNTIYF NA NA TRBJ1-3 TRBV9
TGTGCCAGCAGCTTAGTTGCGGGGTTGAACGAGCAGTACTTC CASSLVAGLNEQYF NA NA TRBJ2-7 TRBV11-2
TGTGCCAGCAGCCCCGACAGAGATAGCAATCAGCCCCAGCATTTT CASSPDRDSNQPQHF NA NA TRBJ1-5 TRBV11-2
TGTGCCAGCAGCTCTCACAGGCCAGGACCAATCGCTTCCGGGGAGCTGTTTTTT CASSSHRPGPIASGELFF NA NA TRBJ2-2 TRBV5-4
TGTGCCAGCAGCCTAACCGGGACAACCTCCTACGAGCAGTACTTC CASSLTGTTSYEQYF NA NA TRBJ2-7 TRBV27
TGTGCCAGCAGCTTAGGACAAAGCACCGGGGAGCTGTTTTTT CASSLGQSTGELFF NA NA TRBJ2-2 TRBV7-3
TGCGCCAGCAGCCTACATGATCCAGGGGGCACTAATGAAAAACTGTTTTTT CASSLHDPGGTNEKLFF TRBD1 NA TRBJ1-4 TRBV4-1
TGTGCCAGTAGTATTATCCCCGGGGAGCTGTTTTTT CASSIIPGELFF NA once TRBJ2-2 TRBV19
TGTGCCAGCAGTCCCCTAGCGGGGCCCTACAATGAGCAGTTCTTC CASSPLAGPYNEQFF TRBD2 NA TRBJ2-1 TRBV6-5
TGTGCCAGCAGCTCGACAGTAACCTTTTATGGCTACACCTTC CASSSTVTFYGYTF NA NA TRBJ1-2 TRBV2
TGTGCCTGGAGTAAAACAGGATCTGGAAACACCATATATTTT CAWSKTGSGNTIYF NA NA TRBJ1-3 TRBV30
TGTGCCAGCAGCGTAGGGGCAGCGGGGGGTTCCTACGAGCAGTACTTC CASSVGAAGGSYEQYF TRBD2 NA TRBJ2-7 TRBV9
TGTGCCAGCAGTTACTCGCGAGGGAACTCCTACGAGCAGTACTTC CASSYSRGNSYEQYF NA once TRBJ2-7 TRBV6-5
TGTGCCAGCAGGCCAACACGCCAAGAGGATCTAGCCAAAAACATTCAGTACTTC CASRPTRQEDLAKNIQYF NA few TRBJ2-4 TRBV28
TGTGCCAGCAGCTTAGGCCTTTCAGGGCTACAAGAGACCCAGTACTTC CASSLGLSGLQETQYF NA once TRBJ2-5 TRBV13
TGTGCCAGCAGTCCTACCTATGGACAGGGAGGTCAAGAGACCCAGTACTTC CASSPTYGQGGQETQYF TRBD1 NA TRBJ2-5 TRBV5-4
TGTGCCAGCAGCCGGACGGGACAGGGTTCGTACGAGCAGTACTTC CASSRTGQGSYEQYF TRBD1 NA TRBJ2-7 TRBV7-2
TGTGCCAGCAGCCAGGCGGGATCAGGTGGCAATCAGCCCCAGCATTTT CASSQAGSGGNQPQHF NA NA TRBJ1-5 TRBV4-2
TGCGCCAGCAGCTCCGGGGGTGTGAGGGATAACTATGGCTACACCTTC CASSSGGVRDNYGYTF NA NA TRBJ1-2 TRBV5-1
TGTGCTTCCCAGCCACAGGGATCCTACGAGCAGTACTTC CASQPQGSYEQYF NA NA TRBJ2-7 TRBV19
TGTGCCAGCAGTTTACAGGGTAATGGATGGACTGAAGCTTTCTTT CASSLQGNGWTEAFF NA NA TRBJ1-1 TRBV28